One TCR beta chain is described in this entry. With 0 bases removed from V and 1 base from J, the gap between germline ends came to 11 bases. The CDR3 is 15 amino acids. Germline V gene sequence: CDR1 DFQATT, CDR2 SNEGSKA (reference sequence). Sample time point: patch test 2, 6 weeks after DPC sensitization. Treatment here: therapeutic diphenylcyclopropenone sensitization with weekly scalp DPC. Blood collection happened ahead of applying each patch test. TCRdb reprocessed the RACE reads via MiXCR and lists one record per CDR3 protein. This sample has about 54,000 distinct CDR3 sequences, with more than 9% found just once. This sample is part of a study of human T cells and chemical hapten exposure.

V is TRBV20-1 and J is TRBJ2-3; TRBD2 is a possible D gene (5 bases). The material sequenced was whole blood, taken in connection with sensitization to the hapten diphenylcyclopropenone (DPC). This clonotype was obtained from a woman aged 45-60 years with alopecia areata. Some clones in this sample may be carry-over from other donors' samples. CDR3 in amino acids: CSARDPAAGTDTQYF. Written as DNA, the CDR3 is TGCAGTGCTAGAGATCCCGCAGCGGGCACAGATACGCAGTATTTT.